This T cell receptor beta chain derives from a study of blood T cell repertoires in COVID-19. CDR3 length equals 16 residues. Germline-derived CDR1 and CDR2 are LNHDA and SQIVND (reference sequence). V lost 6 bases and J lost 4; bases outside the gene matches: 10. The age range of participants was about 18 to 95 years, with residence in some 25 US areas. Source study methods: Estimated nucleated cell counts came from reference gene primer amplification. This table comes from immunoSEQ multiplex PCR, and its TCRdb copy is limited to in-frame clones, with some not included. V and J calls and clone size follow that table, whereas D and trimming were derived from the DNA. The sample has around 320,000 clones, 90% seen once; the top ten hold less than 4%.

What was sequenced was PBMCs or T cells enriched from blood (not recorded which). The chain couples TRBV19 to TRBJ1-1; 11 bases are a match to TRBD1. This receptor was identified in a woman under 40 who had been exposed to COVID-19. The CDR3 loop reads CASRKGQGGRGTEAFF. In DNA form, the CDR3 reads TGTGCCAGTAGAAAGGGACAGGGGGGCCGGGGCACTGAAGCTTTCTTT.